Listed below are T cell receptor beta chains from one sample, sequenced in a study of T cell repertoires in cytomegalovirus infection. TCRdb ran MiXCR on the reads and lists one entry per CDR3 protein. Of approximately 730,000 distinct CDR3 sequences detected, 30% to 40% appear once; the ten largest clones hold about 20%. These receptors are not linked to any known antigen. The input for sequencing was cultured PBMCs, taken from culture after CMV antigen stimulation. Receptors were obtained from a human donor in good health (CMV status not recorded). Some clones in this sample may be carry-over from other donors' samples. CDR3s leave out the opening cysteine and the closing phenylalanine or tryptophan. Each record gives: CDR3 protein, V gene, D gene, CDR3 length. D genes are given only for firm matches.

AINTASNYGYT TRBV10-3 . 11
ASSRESGS TRBV23-1 . 8
ASSEPPYNEQF TRBV6-1 . 11
ASSYEERVTEAF TRBV6-6 . 12
ASSLARGGGTEAF TRBV7-2 . 13
ASSHPVGGGTDTQY TRBV4-2 TRBD2 14
ASSKPLAEAF TRBV6-2/TRBV6-3 . 10
ASSYRLATDTQY TRBV7-2 TRBD2 12
ASRVSAGASNEQF TRBV6-2/TRBV6-3 TRBD2 13
ASSQDRGQGARGGYT TRBV4-3 TRBD1 15
ASSPTHQAYEQY TRBV7-6 . 12
ASSQILAGLYEQY TRBV4-3 TRBD2 13
ASRNRGQGRDGYT TRBV6-1 TRBD1 13
ASSDVLRGGTDTQY TRBV7-9 . 14
ASRSKQGAETQY TRBV7-2 TRBD1 12
ASRRLLSSYNEQF TRBV5-1 . 13
ASNPRSGRAGGELF TRBV6-5 TRBD2 14
ASSLGEATQY TRBV7-2 . 10
AIRDSGEHTEAF TRBV10-3 . 12
ASSFGGATYEQY TRBV12-3/TRBV12-4 . 12
ASSLITGNLYGYT TRBV7-2 . 13
ASSLALGHTQY TRBV7-8 . 11
ASSWRTANYGYT TRBV6-2/TRBV6-3 . 12
ASSSGALGGSEQF TRBV11-2 TRBD1 13
ARSFRVGDTQY TRBV11-2 . 11
ASSDTTSSNEQF TRBV11-2 TRBD2 12